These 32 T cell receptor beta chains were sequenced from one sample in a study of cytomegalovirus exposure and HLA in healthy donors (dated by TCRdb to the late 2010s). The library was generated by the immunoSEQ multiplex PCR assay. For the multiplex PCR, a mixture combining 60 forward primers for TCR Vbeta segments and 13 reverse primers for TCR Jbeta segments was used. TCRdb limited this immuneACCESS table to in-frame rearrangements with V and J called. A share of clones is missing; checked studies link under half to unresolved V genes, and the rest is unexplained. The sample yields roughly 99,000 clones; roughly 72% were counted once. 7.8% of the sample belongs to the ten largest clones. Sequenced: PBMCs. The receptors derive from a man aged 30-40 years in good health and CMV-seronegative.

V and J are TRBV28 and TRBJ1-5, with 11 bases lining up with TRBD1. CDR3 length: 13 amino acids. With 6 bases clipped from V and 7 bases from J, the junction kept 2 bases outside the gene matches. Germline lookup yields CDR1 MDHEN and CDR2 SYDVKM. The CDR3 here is CASSGQGAQPQHF. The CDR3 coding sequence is TGTGCCAGCAGCGGACAGGGGGCGCAGCCCCAGCATTTT.

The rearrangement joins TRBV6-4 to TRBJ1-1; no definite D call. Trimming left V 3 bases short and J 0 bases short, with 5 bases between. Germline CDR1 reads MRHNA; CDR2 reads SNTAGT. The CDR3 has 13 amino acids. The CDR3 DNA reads TGTGCCAGCAGTGAACTTTTGAACACTGAAGCTTTCTTT. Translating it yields CASSELLNTEAFF.

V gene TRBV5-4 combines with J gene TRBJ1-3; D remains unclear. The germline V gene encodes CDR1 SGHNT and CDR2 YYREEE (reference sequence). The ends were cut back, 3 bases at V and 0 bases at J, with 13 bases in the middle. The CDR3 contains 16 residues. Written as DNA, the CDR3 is TGTGCCAGCAGCTCCGGTCGGGGAGGCTCTGGAAACACCATATATTTT. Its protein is CASSSGRGGSGNTIYF.

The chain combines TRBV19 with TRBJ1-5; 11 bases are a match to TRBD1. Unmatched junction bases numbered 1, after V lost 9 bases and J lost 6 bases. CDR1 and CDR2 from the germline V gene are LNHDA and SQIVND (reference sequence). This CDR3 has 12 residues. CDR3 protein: CASGTGGQPQHF. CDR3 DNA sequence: TGTGCCAGCGGGACAGGGGGTCAGCCCCAGCATTTT.

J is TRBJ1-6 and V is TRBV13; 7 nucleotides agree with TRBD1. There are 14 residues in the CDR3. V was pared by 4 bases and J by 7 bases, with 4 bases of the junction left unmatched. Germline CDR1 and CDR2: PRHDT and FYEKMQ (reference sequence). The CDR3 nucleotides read TGTGCCAGCAGCTCCGGGACAGAAAATTCACCCCTCCACTTT. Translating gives CASSSGTENSPLHF. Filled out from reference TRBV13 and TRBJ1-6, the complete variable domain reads AAGVIQSPRHLIKEKRETATLKCYPIPRHDTVYWYQQGPGQDPQFLISFYEKMQSDKGSIPDRFSAQQFSDYHSELNMSSLELGDSALYFCASSSGTENSPLHFGNGTRLTVT.

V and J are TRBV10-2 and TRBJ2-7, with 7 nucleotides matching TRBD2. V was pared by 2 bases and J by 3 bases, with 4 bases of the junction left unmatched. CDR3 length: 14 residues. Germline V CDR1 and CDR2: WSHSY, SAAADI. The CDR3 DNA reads TGCGCCAGCAGTGAGCGGGGGGACCTCTACGAGCAGTACTTC. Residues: CASSERGDLYEQYF.

CDR3 residues: CASSLAGLAGLWETQYF. CDR3 coding DNA: TGTGCCAGCAGCTTAGCGGGACTAGCGGGCCTCTGGGAGACCCAGTACTTC. This sequence joins TRBV7-6 and TRBJ2-5, with TRBD2 matching 12 bases. Trimming took 0 bases from V and 5 from J; bases not matched to a gene: 7. CDR1 SGHVS and CDR2 FNYEAQ come from the germline V gene. The CDR3 has 17 amino acids.

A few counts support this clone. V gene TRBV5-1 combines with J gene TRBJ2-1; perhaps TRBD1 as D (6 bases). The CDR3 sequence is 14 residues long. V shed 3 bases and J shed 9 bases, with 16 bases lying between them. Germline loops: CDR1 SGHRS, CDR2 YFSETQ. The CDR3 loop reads CASSWTQGGGEQFF. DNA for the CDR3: TGCGCCAGCAGCTGGACACAGGGTGGCGGTGAGCAGTTCTTC.

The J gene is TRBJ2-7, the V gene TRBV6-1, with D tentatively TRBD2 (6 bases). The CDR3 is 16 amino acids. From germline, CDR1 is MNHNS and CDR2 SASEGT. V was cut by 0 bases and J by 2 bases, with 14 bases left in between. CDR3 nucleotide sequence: TGTGCCAGCAGTGAAGCGACCGGGAGAAACACCTACGAGCAGTACTTC. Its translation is CASSEATGRNTYEQYF.

CDR3 loop: CASSLSWGGETQYF. In nucleotides, the CDR3 is TGTGCCAGCAGTTTATCTTGGGGCGGTGAGACCCAGTACTTC. The gene calls are TRBV27 and TRBJ2-5, with D tentatively TRBD1 (5 bases). Germline V gene data show CDR1 as MNHEY and CDR2 as SMNVEV (reference sequence). The V end lost 0 bases, the J end lost 5 bases, and 10 bases lay between the germline ends. The CDR3 contains 14 residues.

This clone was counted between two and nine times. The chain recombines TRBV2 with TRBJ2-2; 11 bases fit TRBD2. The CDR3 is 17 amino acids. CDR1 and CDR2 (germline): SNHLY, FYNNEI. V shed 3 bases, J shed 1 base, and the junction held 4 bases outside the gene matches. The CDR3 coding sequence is TGTGCCAGCAGTGACCCCACTAGCGGGAGGAACACCGGGGAGCTGTTTTTT. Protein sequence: CASSDPTSGRNTGELFF.

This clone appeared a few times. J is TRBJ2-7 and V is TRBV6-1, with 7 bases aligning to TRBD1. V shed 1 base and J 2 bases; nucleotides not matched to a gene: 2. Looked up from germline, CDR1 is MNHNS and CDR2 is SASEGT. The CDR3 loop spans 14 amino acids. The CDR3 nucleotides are TGTGCCAGCAGTGAAGGTCAGGGGGCCTACGAGCAGTACTTC. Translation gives CASSEGQGAYEQYF.

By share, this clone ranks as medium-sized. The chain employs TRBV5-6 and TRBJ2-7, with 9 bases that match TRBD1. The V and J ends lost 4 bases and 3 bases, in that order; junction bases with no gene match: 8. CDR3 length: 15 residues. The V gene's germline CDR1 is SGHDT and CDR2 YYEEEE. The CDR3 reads CASSLQGATVYEQYF. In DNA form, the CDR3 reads TGTGCCAGCAGCCTACAGGGGGCAACCGTCTACGAGCAGTACTTC. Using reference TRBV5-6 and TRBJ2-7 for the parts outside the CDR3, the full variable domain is DAGVTQSPTHLIKTRGQQVTLRCSPKSGHDTVSWYQQALGQGPQFIFQYYEEEERQRGNFPDRFSGHQFPNYSSELNVNALLLGDSALYLCASSLQGATVYEQYFGPGTRLTVT.

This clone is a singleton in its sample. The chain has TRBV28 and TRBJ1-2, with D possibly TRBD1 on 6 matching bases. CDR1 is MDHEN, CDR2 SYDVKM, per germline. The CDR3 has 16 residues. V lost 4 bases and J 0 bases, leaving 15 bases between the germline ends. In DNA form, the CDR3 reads TGTGCCAGCAGTTCCGACAGGAGGCTCTCTAACTATGGCTACACCTTC. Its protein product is CASSSDRRLSNYGYTF.

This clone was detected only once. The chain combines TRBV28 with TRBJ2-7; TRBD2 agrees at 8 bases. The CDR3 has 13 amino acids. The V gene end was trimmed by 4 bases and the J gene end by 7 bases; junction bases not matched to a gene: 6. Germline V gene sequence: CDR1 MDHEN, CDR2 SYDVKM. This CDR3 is CASSSGGGREQYF. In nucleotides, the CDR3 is TGTGCCAGCAGTTCCGGGGGGGGGAGAGAGCAGTACTTC.

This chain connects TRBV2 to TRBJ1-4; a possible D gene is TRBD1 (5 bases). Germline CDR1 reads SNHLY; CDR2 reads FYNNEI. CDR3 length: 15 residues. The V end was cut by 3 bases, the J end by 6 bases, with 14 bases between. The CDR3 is CASSDFGGGYEKLFF. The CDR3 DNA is TGTGCCAGCAGTGATTTCGGGGGAGGATATGAAAAACTGTTTTTT.

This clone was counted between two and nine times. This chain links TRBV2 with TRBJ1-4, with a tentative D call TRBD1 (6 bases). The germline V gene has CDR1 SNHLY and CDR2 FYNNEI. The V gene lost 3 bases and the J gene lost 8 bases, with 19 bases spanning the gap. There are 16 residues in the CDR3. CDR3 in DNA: TGTGCCAGCAGTGATCGGACAGTCCCGGCAGAGGAAAAACTGTTTTTT. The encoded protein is CASSDRTVPAEEKLFF.

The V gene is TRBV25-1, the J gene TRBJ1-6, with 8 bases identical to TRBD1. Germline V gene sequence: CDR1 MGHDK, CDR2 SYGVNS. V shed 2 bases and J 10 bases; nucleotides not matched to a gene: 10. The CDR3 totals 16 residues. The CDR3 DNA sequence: TGTGCCAGCAGTGAAAACATGGACAGGGTTGGCTCACCCCTCCACTTT. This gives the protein CASSENMDRVGSPLHF.

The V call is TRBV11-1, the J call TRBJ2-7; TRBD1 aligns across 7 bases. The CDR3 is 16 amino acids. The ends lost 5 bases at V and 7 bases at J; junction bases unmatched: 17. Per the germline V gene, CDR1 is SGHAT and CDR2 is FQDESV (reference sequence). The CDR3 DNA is TGTGCCAGCAGCCCCGGACAGGCCTCCCGATCGGGGGAGCAGTACTTC. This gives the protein CASSPGQASRSGEQYF.

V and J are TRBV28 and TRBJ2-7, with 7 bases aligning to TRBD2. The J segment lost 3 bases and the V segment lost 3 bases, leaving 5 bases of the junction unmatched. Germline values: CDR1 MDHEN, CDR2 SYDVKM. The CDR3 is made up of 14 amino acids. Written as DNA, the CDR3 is TGTGCCAGCAGTTTTGCGGGAGACCTCTACGAGCAGTACTTC. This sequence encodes CASSFAGDLYEQYF.

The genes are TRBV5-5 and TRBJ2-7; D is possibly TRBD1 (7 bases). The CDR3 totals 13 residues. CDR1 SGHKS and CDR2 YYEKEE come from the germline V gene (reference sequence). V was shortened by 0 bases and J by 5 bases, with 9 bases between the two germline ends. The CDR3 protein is CASSLVRGDEQYF. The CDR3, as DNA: TGTGCCAGCAGCTTGGTCAGGGGGGACGAGCAGTACTTC.

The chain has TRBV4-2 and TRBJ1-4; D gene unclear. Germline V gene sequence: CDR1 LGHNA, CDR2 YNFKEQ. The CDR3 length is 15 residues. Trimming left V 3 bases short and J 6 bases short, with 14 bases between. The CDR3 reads CASSQGSGEDEKLFF. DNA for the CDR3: TGTGCCAGCAGCCAGGGAAGCGGGGAGGATGAAAAACTGTTTTTT.

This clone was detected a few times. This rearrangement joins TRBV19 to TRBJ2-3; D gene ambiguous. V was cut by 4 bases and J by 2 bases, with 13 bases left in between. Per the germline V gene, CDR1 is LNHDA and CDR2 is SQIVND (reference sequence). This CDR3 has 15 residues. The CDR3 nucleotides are TGTGCCAGTAGTACCCCGCGCGTAAACACAGATACGCAGTATTTT. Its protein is CASSTPRVNTDTQYF.

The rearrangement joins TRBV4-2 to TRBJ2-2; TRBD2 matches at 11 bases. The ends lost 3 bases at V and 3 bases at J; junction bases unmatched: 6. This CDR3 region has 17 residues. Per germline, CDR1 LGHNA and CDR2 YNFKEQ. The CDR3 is CASSQDGTSGDTGELFF. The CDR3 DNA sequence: TGTGCCAGCAGCCAGGATGGGACTAGCGGCGACACCGGGGAGCTGTTTTTT.

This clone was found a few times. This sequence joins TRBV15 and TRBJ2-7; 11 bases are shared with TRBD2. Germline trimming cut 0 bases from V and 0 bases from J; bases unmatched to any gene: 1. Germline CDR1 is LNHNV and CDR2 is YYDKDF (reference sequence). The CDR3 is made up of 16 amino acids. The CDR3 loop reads CATSRDLAGGSYEQYF. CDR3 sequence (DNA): TGTGCCACCAGCAGAGATCTAGCGGGAGGCTCCTACGAGCAGTACTTC.

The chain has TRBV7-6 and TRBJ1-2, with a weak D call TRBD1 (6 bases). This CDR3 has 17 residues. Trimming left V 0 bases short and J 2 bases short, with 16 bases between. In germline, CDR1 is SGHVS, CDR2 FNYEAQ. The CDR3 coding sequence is TGTGCCAGCAGCTTAGCTAGACCGGGACAACTGAACTATGGCTACACCTTC. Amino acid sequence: CASSLARPGQLNYGYTF.

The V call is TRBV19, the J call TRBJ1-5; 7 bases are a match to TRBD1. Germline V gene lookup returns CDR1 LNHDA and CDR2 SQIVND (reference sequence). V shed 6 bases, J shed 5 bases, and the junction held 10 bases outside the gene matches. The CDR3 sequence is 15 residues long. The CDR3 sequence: CASSAQTGLYQPQHF. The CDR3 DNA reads TGTGCCAGTAGCGCCCAGACAGGGTTATATCAGCCCCAGCATTTT. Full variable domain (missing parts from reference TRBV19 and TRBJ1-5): DGGITQSPKYLFRKEGQNVTLSCEQNLNHDAMYWYRQDPGQGLRLIYYSQIVNDFQKGDIAEGYSVSREKKESFPLTVTSAQKNPTAFYLCASSAQTGLYQPQHFGDGTRLSIL.

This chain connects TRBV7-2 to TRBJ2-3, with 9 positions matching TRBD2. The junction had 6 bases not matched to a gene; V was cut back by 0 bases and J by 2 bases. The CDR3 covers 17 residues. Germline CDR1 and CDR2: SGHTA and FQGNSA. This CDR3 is CASSLAGAGGTTDTQYF. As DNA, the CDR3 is TGTGCCAGCAGCTTAGCCGGGGCGGGAGGGACCACAGATACGCAGTATTTT.

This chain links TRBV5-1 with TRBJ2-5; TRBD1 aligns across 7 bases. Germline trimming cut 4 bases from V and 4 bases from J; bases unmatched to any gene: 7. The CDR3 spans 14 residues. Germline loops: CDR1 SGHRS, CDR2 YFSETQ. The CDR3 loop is CASSPVNRGETQYF. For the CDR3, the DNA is TGCGCCAGCAGCCCGGTTAACAGGGGAGAGACCCAGTACTTC.

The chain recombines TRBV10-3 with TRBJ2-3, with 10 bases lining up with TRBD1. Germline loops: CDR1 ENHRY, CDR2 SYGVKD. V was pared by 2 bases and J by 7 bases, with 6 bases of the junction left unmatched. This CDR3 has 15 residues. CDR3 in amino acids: CAISEPRDRGYTQYF. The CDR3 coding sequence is TGTGCCATCAGTGAGCCCCGGGACAGGGGATATACGCAGTATTTT.

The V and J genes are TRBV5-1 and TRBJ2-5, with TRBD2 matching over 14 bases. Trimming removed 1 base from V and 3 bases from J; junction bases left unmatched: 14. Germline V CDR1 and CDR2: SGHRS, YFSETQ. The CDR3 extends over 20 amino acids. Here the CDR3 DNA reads TGCGCCAGCAGCTTGCGAGGCTATGGGACTAGCGGGAGAGGGAAAGAGACCCAGTACTTC. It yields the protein CASSLRGYGTSGRGKETQYF.

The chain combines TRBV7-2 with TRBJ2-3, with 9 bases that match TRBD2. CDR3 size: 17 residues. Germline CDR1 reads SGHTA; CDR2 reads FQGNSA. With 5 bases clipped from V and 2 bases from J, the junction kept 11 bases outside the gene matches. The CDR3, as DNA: TGTGCCAGCAGCCTTCTTAGGACTAGCGCCTACACAGATACGCAGTATTTT. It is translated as CASSLLRTSAYTDTQYF.